This T cell receptor (beta chain) was retrieved from a study of regulatory T cells in long-lasting Graves disease. General study findings and limits: Persistent patients shared 2,500 to 3,000 public clonotypes among themselves. Newly diagnosed patients shared fewer, at some 900.

Sequencing libraries for TCR beta were prepared with iRepertoire HTBI primers and Arm-PCR of CDR3 regions. TCRdb recomputed calls from the multiplex PCR reads with MiXCR, one row per CDR3 protein. The sample shows fewer than 450,000 distinct CDR3 sequences, more than 20% of them seen only once. A word on this clonotype: Its target is unknown. A single base separates this from a much larger clone, so it may be a read error.

Germline CDR1 MNHEY, CDR2 SVGAGI. This CDR3 is 15 amino acids long. Time point described: persistent/refractory GD, antithyroid drugs over 5 years with positive TRAb. Researchers made the TCR library from RNA that was extracted from PBMCs. Material: peripheral blood mononuclear cells (PBMCs), obtained when the disease was refractory, from a patient treated with antithyroid drugs. The receptor was isolated from a female donor with Graves disease. This sequence joins TRBV6-5 and TRBJ2-7; tentatively, D is TRBD1 (6 bases). The CDR3 sequence is CASSYMTGTSYKQYF. The CDR3 bases are TGTGCCAGCAGTTACATGACCGGGACAAGCTACAAGCAGTACTTC.